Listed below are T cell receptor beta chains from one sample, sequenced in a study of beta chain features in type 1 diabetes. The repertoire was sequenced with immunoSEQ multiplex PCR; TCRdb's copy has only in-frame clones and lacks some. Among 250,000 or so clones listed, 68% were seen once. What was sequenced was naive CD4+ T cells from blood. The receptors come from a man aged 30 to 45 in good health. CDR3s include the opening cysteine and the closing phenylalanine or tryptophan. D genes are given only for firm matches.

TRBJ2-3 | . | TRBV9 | CASSVEPGSVRVTDTQYF | TGTGCCAGCAGCGTAGAACCCGGATCGGTTCGAGTCACAGATACGCAGTATTTT
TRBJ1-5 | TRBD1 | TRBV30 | CAWSDGTENQPQHF | TGTGCCTGGTCCGACGGGACAGAAAATCAGCCCCAGCATTTT
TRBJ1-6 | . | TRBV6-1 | CASSEIPLSPLHF | TGTGCCAGCAGTGAAATTCCTCTTTCACCCCTCCACTTT
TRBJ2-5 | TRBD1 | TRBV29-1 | CSVGTAQETQYF | TGCAGCGTCGGGACAGCCCAAGAGACCCAGTACTTC
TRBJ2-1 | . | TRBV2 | CASSEPGSSYNEQFF | TGTGCCAGCAGTGAGCCCGGGAGCTCCTACAATGAGCAGTTCTTC
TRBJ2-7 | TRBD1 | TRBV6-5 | CASSRGQETSEQYF | TGTGCCAGCAGTCGGGGACAGGAGACTTCCGAGCAGTACTTC
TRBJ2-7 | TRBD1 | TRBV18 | CASSPGDRALEQYF | TGTGCCAGCTCACCAGGGGACAGGGCCCTGGAGCAGTACTTC
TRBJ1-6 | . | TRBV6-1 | CASSDRYNSPLHF | TGTGCCAGCAGTGACAGATATAATTCACCCCTCCACTTT
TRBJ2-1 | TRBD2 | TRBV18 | CASSPLAGDPPNEQFF | TGTGCCAGCTCCCCATTAGCGGGTGACCCGCCCAATGAGCAGTTCTTC
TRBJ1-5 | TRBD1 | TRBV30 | CAWTGGGNQPQHF | TGTGCCTGGACAGGGGGAGGCAATCAGCCCCAGCATTTT
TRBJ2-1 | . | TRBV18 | CASSSQGLTYNEQFF | TGTGCCAGCTCATCCCAGGGGCTGACCTACAATGAGCAGTTCTTC
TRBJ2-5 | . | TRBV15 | CATSRDREETQYF | TGTGCCACCAGCAGAGACAGGGAAGAGACCCAGTACTTC
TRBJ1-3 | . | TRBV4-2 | CASSGRDSPGNTIYF | TGTGCCAGCAGCGGCCGGGACTCTCCTGGAAACACCATATATTTT
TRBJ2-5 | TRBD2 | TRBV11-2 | CASSFRLAGGETQYF | TGTGCCAGCAGCTTTAGGCTAGCGGGAGGCGAGACCCAGTACTTC
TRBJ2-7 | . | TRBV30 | CAWSGDNSYEQYF | TGTGCCTGGAGTGGGGACAACTCCTACGAGCAGTACTTC
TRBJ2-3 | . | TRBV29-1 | CSVEDTLATTDTQYF | TGCAGCGTTGAAGATACCCTAGCTACCACAGATACGCAGTATTTT
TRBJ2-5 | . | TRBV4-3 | CASSQEGTSRETQYF | TGCGCCAGCAGCCAAGAGGGTACTAGCCGGGAGACCCAGTACTTC
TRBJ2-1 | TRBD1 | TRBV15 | CATSRDRAEREQFF | TGTGCCACCAGCAGGGACAGGGCGGAGCGTGAGCAGTTCTTC
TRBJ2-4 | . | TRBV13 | CASSAQGVDIQYF | TGTGCCAGCAGCGCACAAGGAGTCGACATTCAGTACTTC
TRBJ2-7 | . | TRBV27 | CASSLSRGHYEQYF | TGTGCCAGCAGTCTGTCCCGGGGACACTACGAGCAGTACTTC
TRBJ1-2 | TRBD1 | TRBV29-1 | CSVVFQDRANYGYTF | TGCAGCGTTGTTTTCCAGGACAGGGCGAACTATGGCTACACCTTC
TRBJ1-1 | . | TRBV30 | CAWSVLRHPNTEAFF | TGTGCCTGGAGTGTACTGAGGCACCCGAACACTGAAGCTTTCTTT